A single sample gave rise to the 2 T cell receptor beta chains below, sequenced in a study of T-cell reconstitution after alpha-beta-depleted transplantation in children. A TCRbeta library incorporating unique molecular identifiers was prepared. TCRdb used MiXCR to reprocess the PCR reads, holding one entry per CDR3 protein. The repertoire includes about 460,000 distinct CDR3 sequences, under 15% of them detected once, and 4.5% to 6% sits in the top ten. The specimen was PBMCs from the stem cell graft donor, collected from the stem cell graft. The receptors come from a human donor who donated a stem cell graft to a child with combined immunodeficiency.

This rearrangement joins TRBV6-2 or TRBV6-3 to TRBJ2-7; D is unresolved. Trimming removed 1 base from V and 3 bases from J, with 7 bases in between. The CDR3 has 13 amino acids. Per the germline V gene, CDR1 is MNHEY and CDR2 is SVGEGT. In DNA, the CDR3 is TGTGCCAGCAGTTACTACGACGGCTACGAGCAGTACTTC. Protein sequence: CASSYYDGYEQYF.

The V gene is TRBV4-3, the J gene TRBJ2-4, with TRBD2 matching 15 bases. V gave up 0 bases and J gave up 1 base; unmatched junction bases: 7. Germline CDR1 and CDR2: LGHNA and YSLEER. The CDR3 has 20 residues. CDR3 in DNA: TGCGCCAGCAGCCAAGATGGGACTAGCGGGAGGACGGGGGCCAAAAACATTCAGTACTTC. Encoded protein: CASSQDGTSGRTGAKNIQYF.